This note documents a single T cell receptor beta chain sequence. The repertoire was sequenced with immunoSEQ multiplex PCR; TCRdb's copy has only in-frame clones and lacks some. The repertoire holds 300,000 to 450,000 clones, with approximately 86% as singletons. Trimming at V came to 4 bases and at J to 3 bases, leaving 11 bases not matched to a gene. The CDR3 covers 16 residues. In germline, CDR1 is SGHRS, CDR2 YFSETQ. This sample is drawn from a study of blood T cell repertoires in COVID-19. Study as a whole: PBMCs, B-cell-depleted T cells, or T cells provided the cDNA or gDNA that made up the material.

The rearrangement links TRBV5-1 to TRBJ2-5; 8 bases match TRBD1. The sequence was collected from a human donor in a cohort sampled during active COVID-19. Source material: peripheral blood. The chain's CDR3 is CASSPQYRGAEETQYF. The CDR3 region has the DNA TGCGCCAGCAGCCCGCAATACAGGGGGGCGGAAGAGACCCAGTACTTC.